In this sample, the clone carrying this T cell receptor beta chain turned up a few times. No antigen is known for it. These data come from a study of CD8+ T cells in alopecia areata. Study-wide context: Treated individuals took tofacitinib by mouth, 5 to 10 mg twice daily.

Treatment here: oral pan-JAK inhibitor, 5-10 mg twice daily. Lesional scalp tissue (obtained by punch biopsy) and peripheral blood were collected from alopecia areata patients. With 4 bases clipped from V and 8 bases from J, the junction kept 2 bases outside the gene matches. From germline, CDR1 is SQVTM and CDR2 ANQGSEA. This CDR3 has 11 amino acids. In each case, RNA was isolated and then reverse transcribed into cDNA as the sequencing template. Profiling relied on immunoSEQ multiplex PCR, and the TCRdb table lists in-frame clones only, not all of them. The sample gives about 200,000 clones, more than 45% of which show up once; roughly 1.5% is in the top ten. Overall study findings and caveats: Tofacitinib significantly decreased scalp clonality and expanded CD8+ clones among top 100.

The specimen comprised CD4+ T cells sorted from blood, sampled at week 4, from a patient treated with tofacitinib. This chain links TRBV29-1 with TRBJ1-5; 7 bases agree with TRBD1. This receptor was obtained from a human donor with alopecia areata. The CDR3 reads CSVGGTEPQHF. The CDR3 bases are TGCAGCGTTGGGGGGACAGAGCCCCAGCATTTT.